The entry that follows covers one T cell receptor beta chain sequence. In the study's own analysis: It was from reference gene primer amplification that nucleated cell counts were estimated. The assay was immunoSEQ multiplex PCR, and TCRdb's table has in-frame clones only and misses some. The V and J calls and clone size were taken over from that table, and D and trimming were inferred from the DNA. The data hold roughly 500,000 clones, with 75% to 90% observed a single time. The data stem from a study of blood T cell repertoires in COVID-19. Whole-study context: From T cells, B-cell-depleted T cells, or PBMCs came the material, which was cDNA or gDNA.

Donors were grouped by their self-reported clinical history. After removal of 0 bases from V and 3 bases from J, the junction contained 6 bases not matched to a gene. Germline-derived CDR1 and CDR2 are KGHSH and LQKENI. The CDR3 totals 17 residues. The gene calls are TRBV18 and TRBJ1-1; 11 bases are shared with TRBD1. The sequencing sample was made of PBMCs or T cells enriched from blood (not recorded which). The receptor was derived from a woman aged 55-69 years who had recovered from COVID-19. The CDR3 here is CASSPPLGDRGDTEAFF. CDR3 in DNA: TGTGCCAGCTCACCACCGTTAGGGGACAGGGGGGACACTGAAGCTTTCTTT. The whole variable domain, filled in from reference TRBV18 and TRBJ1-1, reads NAGVMQNPRHLVRRRGQEARLRCSPMKGHSHVYWYRQLPEEGLKFMVYLQKENIIDESGMPKERFSAEFPKEGPSILRIQQVVRGDSAAYFCASSPPLGDRGDTEAFFGQGTRLTVV.